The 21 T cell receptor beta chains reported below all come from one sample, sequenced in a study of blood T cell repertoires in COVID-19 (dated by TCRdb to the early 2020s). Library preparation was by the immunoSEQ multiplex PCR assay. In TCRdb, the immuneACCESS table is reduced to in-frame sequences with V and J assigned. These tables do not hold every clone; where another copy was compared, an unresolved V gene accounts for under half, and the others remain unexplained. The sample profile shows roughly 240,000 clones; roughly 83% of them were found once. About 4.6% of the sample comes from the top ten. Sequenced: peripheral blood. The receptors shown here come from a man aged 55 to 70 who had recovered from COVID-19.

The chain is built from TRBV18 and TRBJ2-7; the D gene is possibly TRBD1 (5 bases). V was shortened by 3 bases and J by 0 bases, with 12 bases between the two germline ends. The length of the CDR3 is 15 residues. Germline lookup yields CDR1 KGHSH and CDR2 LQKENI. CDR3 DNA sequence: TGTGCCAGCTCACCGAGTAGACAGACCTCCTACGAGCAGTACTTC. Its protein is CASSPSRQTSYEQYF. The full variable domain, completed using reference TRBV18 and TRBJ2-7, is NAGVMQNPRHLVRRRGQEARLRCSPMKGHSHVYWYRQLPEEGLKFMVYLQKENIIDESGMPKERFSAEFPKEGPSILRIQQVVRGDSAAYFCASSPSRQTSYEQYFGPGTRLTVT.

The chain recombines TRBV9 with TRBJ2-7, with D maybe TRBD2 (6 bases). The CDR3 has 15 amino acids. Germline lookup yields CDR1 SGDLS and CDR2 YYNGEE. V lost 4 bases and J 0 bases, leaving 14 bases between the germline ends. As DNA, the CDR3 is TGTGCCAGCAGCCTAGTAGCGGCCAGCTCCTACGAGCAGTACTTC. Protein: CASSLVAASSYEQYF.

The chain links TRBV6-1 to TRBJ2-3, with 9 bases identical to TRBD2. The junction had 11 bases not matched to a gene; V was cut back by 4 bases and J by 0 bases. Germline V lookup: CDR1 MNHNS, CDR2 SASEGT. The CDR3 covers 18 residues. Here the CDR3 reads CASSAPARLAASTDTQYF. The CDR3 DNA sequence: TGTGCCAGCAGTGCCCCAGCCAGACTAGCGGCTAGCACAGATACGCAGTATTTT.

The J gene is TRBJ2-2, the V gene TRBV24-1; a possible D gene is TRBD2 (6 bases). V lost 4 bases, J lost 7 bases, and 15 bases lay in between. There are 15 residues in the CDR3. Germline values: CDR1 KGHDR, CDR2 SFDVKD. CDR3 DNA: TGTGCCACCAGTGACCCTTCCGGGGGTGGCGGGGAGCTGTTTTTT. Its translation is CATSDPSGGGGELFF.

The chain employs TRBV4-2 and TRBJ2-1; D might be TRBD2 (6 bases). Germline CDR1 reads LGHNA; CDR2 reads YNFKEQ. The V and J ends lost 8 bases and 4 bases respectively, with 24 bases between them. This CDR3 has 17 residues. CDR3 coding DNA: TGTGCCAGCTCGAGGGCGTCGAGGGAGGAACCATACAATGAGCAGTTCTTC. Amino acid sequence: CASSRASREEPYNEQFF.

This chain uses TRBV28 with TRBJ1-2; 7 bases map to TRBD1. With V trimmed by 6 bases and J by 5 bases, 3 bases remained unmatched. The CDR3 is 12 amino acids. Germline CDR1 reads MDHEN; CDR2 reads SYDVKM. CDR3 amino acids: CASSQQGYGYTF. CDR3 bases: TGTGCCAGCAGCCAACAGGGGTATGGCTACACCTTC.

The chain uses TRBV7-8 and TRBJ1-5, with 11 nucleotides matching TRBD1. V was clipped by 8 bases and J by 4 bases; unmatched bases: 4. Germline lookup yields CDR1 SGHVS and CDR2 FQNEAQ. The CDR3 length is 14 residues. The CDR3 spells CASGRDRGNQPQHF. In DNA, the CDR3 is TGTGCCAGCGGAAGGGACAGGGGGAATCAGCCCCAGCATTTT.

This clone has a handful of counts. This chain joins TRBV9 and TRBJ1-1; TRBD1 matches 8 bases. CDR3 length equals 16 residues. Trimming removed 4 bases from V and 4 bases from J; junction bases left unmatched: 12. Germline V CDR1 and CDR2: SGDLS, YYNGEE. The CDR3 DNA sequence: TGTGCCAGCAGCCCCCGGGGGGCAGGGGGCCTCACTGAAGCTTTCTTT. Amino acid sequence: CASSPRGAGGLTEAFF.

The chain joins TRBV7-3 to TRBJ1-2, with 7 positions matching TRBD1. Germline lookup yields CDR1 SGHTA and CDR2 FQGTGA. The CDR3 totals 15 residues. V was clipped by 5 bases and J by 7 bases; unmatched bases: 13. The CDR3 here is CASSPSGGSLSGYTF. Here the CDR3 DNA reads TGTGCCAGCAGCCCATCAGGGGGATCCCTCAGTGGCTACACCTTC. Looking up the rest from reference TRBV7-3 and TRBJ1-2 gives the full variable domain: GAGVSQTPSNKVTEKGKYVELRCDPISGHTALYWYRQSLGQGPEFLIYFQGTGAADDSGLPNDRFFAVRPEGSVSTLKIQRTERGDSAVYLCASSPSGGSLSGYTFGSGTRLTVV.

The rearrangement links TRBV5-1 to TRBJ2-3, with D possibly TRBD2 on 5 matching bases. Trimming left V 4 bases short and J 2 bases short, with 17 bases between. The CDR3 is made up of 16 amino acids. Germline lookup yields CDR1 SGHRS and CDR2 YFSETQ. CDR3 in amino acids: CASSPGGRTPTDTQYF. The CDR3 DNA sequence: TGCGCCAGCAGCCCCGGAGGCCGTACTCCCACAGATACGCAGTATTTT.

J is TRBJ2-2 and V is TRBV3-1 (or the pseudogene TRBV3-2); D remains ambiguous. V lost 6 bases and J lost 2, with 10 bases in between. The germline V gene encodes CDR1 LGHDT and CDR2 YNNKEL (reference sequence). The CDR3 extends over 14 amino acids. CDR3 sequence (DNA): TGTGCCAGCAGGCCCGGGTCTAACACCGGGGAGCTGTTTTTT. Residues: CASRPGSNTGELFF.

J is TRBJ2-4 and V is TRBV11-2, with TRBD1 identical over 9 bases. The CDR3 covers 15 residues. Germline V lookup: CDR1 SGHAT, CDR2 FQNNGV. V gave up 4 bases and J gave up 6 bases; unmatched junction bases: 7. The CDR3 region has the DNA TGTGCCAGCAGCTCGTCGGGGACAGGGAGAAACATTCAGTACTTC. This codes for CASSSSGTGRNIQYF.

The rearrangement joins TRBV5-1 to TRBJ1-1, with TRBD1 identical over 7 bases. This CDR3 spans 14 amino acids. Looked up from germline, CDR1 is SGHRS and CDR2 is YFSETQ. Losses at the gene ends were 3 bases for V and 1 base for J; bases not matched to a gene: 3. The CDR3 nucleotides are TGCGCCAGCAGCTCGGGACAGACGAACACTGAAGCTTTCTTT. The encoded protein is CASSSGQTNTEAFF.

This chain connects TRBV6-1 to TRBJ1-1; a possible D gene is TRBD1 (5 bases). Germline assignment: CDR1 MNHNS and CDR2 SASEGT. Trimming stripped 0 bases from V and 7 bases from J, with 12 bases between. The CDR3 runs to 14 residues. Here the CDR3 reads CASSEAPGPYEAFF. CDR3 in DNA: TGTGCCAGCAGTGAAGCGCCAGGGCCGTATGAAGCTTTCTTT.

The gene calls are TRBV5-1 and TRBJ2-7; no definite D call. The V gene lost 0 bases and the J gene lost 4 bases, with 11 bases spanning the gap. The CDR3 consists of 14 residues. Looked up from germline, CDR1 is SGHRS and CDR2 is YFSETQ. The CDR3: CASSLVSPEYEQYF. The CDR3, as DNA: TGCGCCAGCAGCTTGGTTTCGCCGGAGTACGAGCAGTACTTC.

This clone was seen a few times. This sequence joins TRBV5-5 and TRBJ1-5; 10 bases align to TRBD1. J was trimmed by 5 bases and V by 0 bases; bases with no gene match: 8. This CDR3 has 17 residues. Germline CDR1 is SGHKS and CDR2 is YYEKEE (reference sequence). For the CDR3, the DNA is TGTGCCAGCAGCTTGGGGACCCCGGGACAGGGGTATCAGCCCCAGCATTTT. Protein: CASSLGTPGQGYQPQHF.

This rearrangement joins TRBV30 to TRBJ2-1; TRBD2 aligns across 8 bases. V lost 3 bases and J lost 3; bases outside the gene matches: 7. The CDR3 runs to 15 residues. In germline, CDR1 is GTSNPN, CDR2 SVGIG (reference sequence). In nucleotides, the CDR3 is TGTGCCTGGAGCCTAATAGCGGGACGCTACAATGAGCAGTTCTTC. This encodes CAWSLIAGRYNEQFF.

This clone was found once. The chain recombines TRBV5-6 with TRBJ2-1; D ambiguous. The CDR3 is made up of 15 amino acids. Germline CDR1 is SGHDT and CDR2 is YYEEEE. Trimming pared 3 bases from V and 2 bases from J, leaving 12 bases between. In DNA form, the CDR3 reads TGTGCCAGCAGCTCCGGCCCCGGAGCCTACAATGAGCAGTTCTTC. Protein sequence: CASSSGPGAYNEQFF.

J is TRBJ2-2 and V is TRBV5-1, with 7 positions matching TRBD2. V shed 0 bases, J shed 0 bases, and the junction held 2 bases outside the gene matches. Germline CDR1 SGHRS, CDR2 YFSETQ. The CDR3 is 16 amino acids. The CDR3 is CASSLGGRSNTGELFF. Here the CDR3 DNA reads TGCGCCAGCAGCTTGGGCGGGAGATCGAACACCGGGGAGCTGTTTTTT.

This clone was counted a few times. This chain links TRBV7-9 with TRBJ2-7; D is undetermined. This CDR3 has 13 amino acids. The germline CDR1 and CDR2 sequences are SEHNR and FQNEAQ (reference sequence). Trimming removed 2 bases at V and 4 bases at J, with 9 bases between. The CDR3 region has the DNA TGTGCCAGCAGCTTACGTGACTTGTACGAGCAGTACTTC. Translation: CASSLRDLYEQYF.

CDR3 sequence: CASSYQDRGREAFF. DNA of the CDR3: TGTGCCAGCAGTTACCAGGACAGGGGACGGGAAGCTTTCTTT. The rearrangement links TRBV6-6 to TRBJ1-1; the match to TRBD1 covers 9 bases. V dropped 2 bases and J dropped 8; count of bases not matched to a gene: 6. CDR3 length: 14 residues. The germline CDR1 and CDR2 sequences are MNHNY and SVGAGI (reference sequence).